This TCR beta chain stems from a study of T cells in Graves' hyperthyroidism and ophthalmopathy. Study-level background: Peripheral blood specimens were obtained at initial diagnosis, prior to any treatment.

Uncontrolled infection, other autoimmune disease, pregnancy or lactation disqualified patients from enrolment. This clonotype was counted ten times or more. Its antigen is undetermined. Amplified regions were TCR beta CDR3 sequences from RNA transcripts. The HTBI primer set served for first-round RT-PCR of the TCR CDR3. TCRdb reprocessed the multiplex PCR reads with MiXCR, giving one entry per CDR3 protein. The sample holds 250,000 to 300,000 distinct CDR3 sequences, around 19% seen once. Overall study findings and caveats: Researchers found most expanded thyroid clonotypes above 0.001 in blood as well. Model output signaled ophthalmopathy a median 6.5 months ahead of onset.

This TCR was recovered from a man between 45 and 60 years old with Graves' ophthalmopathy. The sequencing sample was made of blood.

The CDR3 coding sequence is TGTGCCACCAGTGACCAGACCGGGACTAGCGGGAGCTCCTACAATGAGCAGTTCTTC. Protein product: CATSDQTGTSGSSYNEQFF. This chain links TRBV24-1 with TRBJ2-1; 14 nucleotides match TRBD2. The ends lost 4 bases at V and 0 bases at J; junction bases unmatched: 7. The CDR3 loop spans 19 amino acids. Germline V gene sequence: CDR1 KGHDR, CDR2 SFDVKD.